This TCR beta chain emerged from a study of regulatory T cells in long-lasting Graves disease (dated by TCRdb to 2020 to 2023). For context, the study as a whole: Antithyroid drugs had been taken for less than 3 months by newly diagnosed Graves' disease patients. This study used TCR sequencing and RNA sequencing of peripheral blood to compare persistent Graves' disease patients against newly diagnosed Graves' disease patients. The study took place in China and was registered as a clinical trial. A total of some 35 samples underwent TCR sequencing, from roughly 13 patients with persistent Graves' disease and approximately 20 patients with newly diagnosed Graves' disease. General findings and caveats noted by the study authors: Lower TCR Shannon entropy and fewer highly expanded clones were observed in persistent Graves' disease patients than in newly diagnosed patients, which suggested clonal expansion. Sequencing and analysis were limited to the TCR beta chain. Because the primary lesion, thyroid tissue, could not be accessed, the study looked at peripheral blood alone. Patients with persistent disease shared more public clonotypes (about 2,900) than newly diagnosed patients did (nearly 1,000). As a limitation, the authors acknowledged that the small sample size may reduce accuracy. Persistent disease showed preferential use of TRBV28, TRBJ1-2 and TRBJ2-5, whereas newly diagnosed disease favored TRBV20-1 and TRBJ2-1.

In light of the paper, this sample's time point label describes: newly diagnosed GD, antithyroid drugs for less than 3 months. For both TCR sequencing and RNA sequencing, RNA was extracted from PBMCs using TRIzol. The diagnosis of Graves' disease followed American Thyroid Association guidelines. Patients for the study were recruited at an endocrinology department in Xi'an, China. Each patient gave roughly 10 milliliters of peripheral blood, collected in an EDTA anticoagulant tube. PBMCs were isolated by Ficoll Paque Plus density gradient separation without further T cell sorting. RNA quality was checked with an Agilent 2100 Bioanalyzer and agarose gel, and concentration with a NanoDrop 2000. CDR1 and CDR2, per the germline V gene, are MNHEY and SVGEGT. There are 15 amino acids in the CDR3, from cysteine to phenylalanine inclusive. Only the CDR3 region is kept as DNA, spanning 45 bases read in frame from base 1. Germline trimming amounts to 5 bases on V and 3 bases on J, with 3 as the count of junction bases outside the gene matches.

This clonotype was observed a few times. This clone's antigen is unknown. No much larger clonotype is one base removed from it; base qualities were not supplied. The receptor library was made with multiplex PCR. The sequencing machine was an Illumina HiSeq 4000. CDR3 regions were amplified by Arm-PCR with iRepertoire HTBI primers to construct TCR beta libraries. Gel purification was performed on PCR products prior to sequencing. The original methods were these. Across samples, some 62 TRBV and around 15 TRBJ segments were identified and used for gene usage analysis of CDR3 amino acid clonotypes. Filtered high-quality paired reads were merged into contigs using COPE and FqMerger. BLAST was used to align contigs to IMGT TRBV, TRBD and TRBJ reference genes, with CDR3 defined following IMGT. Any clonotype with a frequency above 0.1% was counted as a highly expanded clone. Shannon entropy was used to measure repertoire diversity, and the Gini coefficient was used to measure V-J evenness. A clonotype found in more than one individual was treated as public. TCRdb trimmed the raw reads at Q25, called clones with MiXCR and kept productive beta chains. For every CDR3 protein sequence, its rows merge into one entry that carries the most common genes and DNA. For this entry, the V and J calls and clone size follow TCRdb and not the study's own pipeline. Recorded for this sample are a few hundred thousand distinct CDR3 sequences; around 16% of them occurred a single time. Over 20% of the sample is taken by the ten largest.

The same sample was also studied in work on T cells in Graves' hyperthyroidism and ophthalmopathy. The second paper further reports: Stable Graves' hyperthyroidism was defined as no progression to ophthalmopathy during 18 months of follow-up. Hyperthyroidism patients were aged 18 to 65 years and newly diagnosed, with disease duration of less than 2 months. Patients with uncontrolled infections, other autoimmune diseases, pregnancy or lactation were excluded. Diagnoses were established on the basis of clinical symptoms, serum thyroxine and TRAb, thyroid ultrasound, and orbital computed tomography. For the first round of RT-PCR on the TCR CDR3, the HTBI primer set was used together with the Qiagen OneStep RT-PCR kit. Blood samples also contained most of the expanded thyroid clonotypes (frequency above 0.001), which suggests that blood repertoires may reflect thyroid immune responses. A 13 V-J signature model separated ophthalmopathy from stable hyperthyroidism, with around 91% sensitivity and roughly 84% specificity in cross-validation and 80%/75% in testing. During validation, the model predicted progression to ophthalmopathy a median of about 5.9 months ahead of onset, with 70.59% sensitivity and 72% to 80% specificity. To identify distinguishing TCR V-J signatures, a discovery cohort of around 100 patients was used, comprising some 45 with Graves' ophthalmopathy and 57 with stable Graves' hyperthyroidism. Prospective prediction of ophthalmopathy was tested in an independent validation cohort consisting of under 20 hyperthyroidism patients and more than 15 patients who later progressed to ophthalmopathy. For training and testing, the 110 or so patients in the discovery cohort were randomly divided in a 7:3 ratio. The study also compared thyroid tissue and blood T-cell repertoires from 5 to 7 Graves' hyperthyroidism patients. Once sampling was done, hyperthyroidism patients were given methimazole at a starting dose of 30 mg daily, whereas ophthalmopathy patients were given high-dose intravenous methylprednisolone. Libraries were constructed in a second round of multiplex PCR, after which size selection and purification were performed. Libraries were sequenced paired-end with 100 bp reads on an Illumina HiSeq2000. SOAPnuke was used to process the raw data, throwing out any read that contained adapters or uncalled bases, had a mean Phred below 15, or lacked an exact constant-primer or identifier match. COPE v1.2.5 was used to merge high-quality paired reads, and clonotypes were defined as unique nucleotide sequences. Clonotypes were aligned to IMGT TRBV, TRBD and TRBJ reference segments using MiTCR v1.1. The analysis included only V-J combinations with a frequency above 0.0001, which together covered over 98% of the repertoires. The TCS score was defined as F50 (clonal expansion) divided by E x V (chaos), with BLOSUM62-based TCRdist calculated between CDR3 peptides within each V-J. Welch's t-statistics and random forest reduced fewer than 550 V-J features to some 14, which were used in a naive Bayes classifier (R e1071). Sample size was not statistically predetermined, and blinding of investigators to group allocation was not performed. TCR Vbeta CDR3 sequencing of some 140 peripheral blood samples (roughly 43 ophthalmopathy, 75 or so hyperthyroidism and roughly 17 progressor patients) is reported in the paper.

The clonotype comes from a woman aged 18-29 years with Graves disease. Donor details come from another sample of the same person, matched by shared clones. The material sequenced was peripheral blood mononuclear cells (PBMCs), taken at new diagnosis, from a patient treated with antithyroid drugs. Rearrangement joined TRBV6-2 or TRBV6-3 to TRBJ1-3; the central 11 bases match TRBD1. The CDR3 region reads CASSEGTGGGNTIYF. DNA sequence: TGTGCCAGCAGTGAAGGGACAGGGGGTGGAAACACCATATATTTT.